These 9 T cell receptor beta chains came from one sample sequenced in a study of T cell responses to AZD1222 COVID-19 vaccine. The method was immunoSEQ multiplex PCR; TCRdb's version includes in-frame clones alone and lacks a portion of them. This table holds fewer than 65,000 clones, roughly 80% found once. The sequencing here drew on peripheral blood, taken on day 0 of AZD1222 vaccination. Receptor source: an adult in good health.

The gene calls are TRBV3-1 (or the pseudogene TRBV3-2) and TRBJ1-2; D may be TRBD1 (5 bases). V lost 3 bases, J lost 7 bases, and 18 bases lay in between. CDR3 length: 15 amino acids. Looked up from germline, CDR1 is LGHDT and CDR2 is YNNKEL (reference sequence). In DNA, the CDR3 is TGTGCCAGCAGCCATCAGGGACTGAGAGTAAGTGGCTACACCTTC. This gives the protein CASSHQGLRVSGYTF.

The rearrangement uses TRBV18 and TRBJ1-5; D is unresolved. Trimming shortened V by 0 bases and J by 1 base, and 13 bases separated the two germline ends. The CDR3 is 17 residues long. Germline lookup yields CDR1 KGHSH and CDR2 LQKENI. CDR3 residues: CASSPPLGRESNQPQHF. CDR3 DNA sequence: TGTGCCAGCTCACCACCGTTGGGTCGGGAGAGCAATCAGCCCCAGCATTTT. Combining the CDR3 with reference TRBV18 and TRBJ1-5 gives the whole variable domain NAGVMQNPRHLVRRRGQEARLRCSPMKGHSHVYWYRQLPEEGLKFMVYLQKENIIDESGMPKERFSAEFPKEGPSILRIQQVVRGDSAAYFCASSPPLGRESNQPQHFGDGTRLSIL.

This clone appeared a few times. V gene TRBV11-1 combines with J gene TRBJ2-7, with D perhaps being TRBD1 or TRBD2 (5 bases each). This CDR3 has 14 residues. The germline V and J ends were trimmed by 6 bases and 0 bases, with 12 bases remaining between them. Germline V gene lookup returns CDR1 SGHAT and CDR2 FQDESV (reference sequence). The CDR3 bases are TGTGCCAGCAGTTTCGAGGGGAGCTCCTACGAGCAGTACTTC. It translates to CASSFEGSSYEQYF.

This chain links TRBV5-1 with TRBJ2-1; 8 bases are shared with TRBD2. CDR1 and CDR2 from the germline V gene are SGHRS and YFSETQ. V was clipped by 3 bases and J by 4 bases; unmatched bases: 0. CDR3 length: 13 amino acids. The CDR3 spells CASSSGGYNEQFF. CDR3 in DNA: TGCGCCAGCAGCTCGGGGGGGTACAATGAGCAGTTCTTC.

This chain connects TRBV4-2 to TRBJ2-7, with D hard to call. Germline V gene lookup returns CDR1 LGHNA and CDR2 YNFKEQ. The CDR3 sequence is 14 residues long. V was trimmed by 1 base and J by 3 bases, leaving 10 bases between them. The DNA of the CDR3 is TGTGCCAGCAGCCAAGTTGGAGAGGACTACGAGCAGTACTTC. This codes for CASSQVGEDYEQYF.

V usage is TRBV19 and J usage is TRBJ2-7; D possibly corresponds to TRBD2 (6 bases). The ends were cut back, 3 bases at V and 2 bases at J, with 11 bases in the middle. The germline CDR1 and CDR2 sequences are LNHDA and SQIVND (reference sequence). This CDR3 comprises 14 residues. The CDR3: CASSISGGPYEQYF. The CDR3 DNA follows: TGTGCCAGTAGTATTAGCGGAGGCCCCTACGAGCAGTACTTC.

The chain recombines TRBV28 with TRBJ1-5; possible D gene TRBD1, 5 bases. The CDR3 is 16 residues long. The germline V and J ends were trimmed by 2 bases and 0 bases, with 11 bases remaining between them. The germline V gene encodes CDR1 MDHEN and CDR2 SYDVKM. For the CDR3, the DNA is TGTGCCAGCAGTTTAAACCGGGGGAATAGCAATCAGCCCCAGCATTTT. Translating gives CASSLNRGNSNQPQHF.

This sequence joins TRBV5-6 and TRBJ2-1, with D possibly TRBD2 on 7 matching bases. V was pared by 0 bases and J by 8 bases, with 15 bases between. Germline V lookup: CDR1 SGHDT, CDR2 YYEEEE. This CDR3 contains 15 residues. DNA of the CDR3: TGTGCCAGCAGCTTGGGTGGGGGGGCCAGCGATGAGCAGTTCTTC. As protein: CASSLGGGASDEQFF. Complete variable domain (other parts from reference TRBV5-6 and TRBJ2-1): DAGVTQSPTHLIKTRGQQVTLRCSPKSGHDTVSWYQQALGQGPQFIFQYYEEEERQRGNFPDRFSGHQFPNYSSELNVNALLLGDSALYLCASSLGGGASDEQFFGPGTRLTVL.

The chain has TRBV24-1 and TRBJ2-1; unclear D gene. This CDR3 has 13 amino acids. The germline CDR1 and CDR2 sequences are KGHDR and SFDVKD. V was trimmed by 9 bases and J by 5 bases, leaving 13 bases between them. Here the CDR3 DNA reads TGTGCCACCCCCCGGTTAGGCCACAATGAGCAGTTCTTC. It codes for CATPRLGHNEQFF.